The rows below give T cell receptor beta chains drawn from one sample of a study of identical twins. One entry per CDR3 protein, called by TCRdb with MiXCR from the 5' RACE reads. The table has more than 650,000 distinct CDR3 sequences, 5.5% to 6.5% seen once. Sequencing used naive T cells sorted from blood. The receptor source for this set is a man younger than 35 in good health. Each CDR3 is given with its conserved first and last residue. Fields, in order: CDR3 protein, V gene, clone size, J gene. Rows may omit the clone size; those that give it use once, few, many or a size class.

CASSSWDRVPDTQYF,TRBV12-3/TRBV12-4,many,TRBJ2-3
CSASGTKNSPLHF,TRBV20-1,many,TRBJ1-6
CSARVLALFASLQYF,TRBV20-1,many,TRBJ2-3
CSAVLAGVVSNEQFF,TRBV20-1,NA,TRBJ2-1
CASSFTGNTIYF,TRBV12-3/TRBV12-4,many,TRBJ1-3
CANSADRATNEQFF,TRBV7-2,NA,TRBJ2-1
CASSPAAQGSTDTQYF,TRBV5-1,NA,TRBJ2-3
CASSVATRGGTEAFF,TRBV9,NA,TRBJ1-1
CSARGTTPGVSYEQYF,TRBV20-1,many,TRBJ2-7
CSARAPSDTQYF,TRBV20-1,many,TRBJ2-3
CASSFNSGQKETQYF,TRBV11-2,few,TRBJ2-5
CASSFGGSGRNIQYF,TRBV5-6,NA,TRBJ2-4
CAISEGTGITGELFF,TRBV5-1,NA,TRBJ2-2
CASSLYDGKETQYF,TRBV27,many,TRBJ2-5
CSGLSHGYYEQYF,TRBV20-1,NA,TRBJ2-7
CSAPGLAGESDTQYF,TRBV20-1,many,TRBJ2-3
CSAGVGSYEQYF,TRBV29-1,many,TRBJ2-7
CASSFSGRVYEQFF,TRBV12-3/TRBV12-4,few,TRBJ2-1
CVTQRGSYEQYF,TRBV7-9,NA,TRBJ2-7
CAITTEGGGYTF,TRBV10-3,NA,TRBJ1-2
CASISGENTQYF,TRBV27,few,TRBJ2-3
CSARGLGTDTQYF,TRBV20-1,few,TRBJ2-3
CASSPVGGSYNSPLHF,TRBV18,few,TRBJ1-6
CASLYSGELFF,TRBV11-2,NA,TRBJ2-2
CASRPGLAGLSSYNEQFF,TRBV7-8,NA,TRBJ2-1
CATSDLTGELFF,TRBV24-1,many,TRBJ2-2
CASRVDTDTQYF,TRBV11-3,few,TRBJ2-3
CASTQDPVLTDTQYF,TRBV5-5,many,TRBJ2-3
CASSYPLGTQYF,TRBV12-3/TRBV12-4,NA,TRBJ2-5
CASRLEENYEQYF,TRBV5-1,many,TRBJ2-7
CASSPNGQEFSPLHF,TRBV5-1,many,TRBJ1-6
CASSHGRATPDTEAFF,TRBV3-1,NA,TRBJ1-1
CASSSNSGTSGDEQYF,TRBV5-1,few,TRBJ2-7
CASSQGDGANTEAFF,TRBV4-3,many,TRBJ1-1
CSVVQATEQYF,TRBV29-1,NA,TRBJ2-7
CSARGTGTDTQYF,TRBV20-1,many,TRBJ2-3
CASSSPGGMGNQPQHF,TRBV5-1,NA,TRBJ1-5
CASSDPGRREQFF,TRBV6-1,few,TRBJ2-1
CASSLTTGTSGSQQYF,TRBV12-3/TRBV12-4,NA,TRBJ2-7
CATSTRRAGGTDTQYF,TRBV15,few,TRBJ2-3
CASSQQSSYNEQFF,TRBV7-2,few,TRBJ2-1
CASSLSGLAGAYEQYF,TRBV27,few,TRBJ2-7
CSATRTGELFF,TRBV20-1,NA,TRBJ2-2
CASSDDRMTEAFF,TRBV14,NA,TRBJ1-1
CSAGLAGEGRNEQFF,TRBV20-1,many,TRBJ2-1
CASRPDGEGETQYF,TRBV27,NA,TRBJ2-5
CASVLAGEDTQYF,TRBV12-3/TRBV12-4,many,TRBJ2-3
CASSVEHRADTEAFF,TRBV9,many,TRBJ1-1
CASSGGRKTQYF,TRBV25-1,many,TRBJ2-5
CASSQTGGAEKLFF,TRBV4-1,few,TRBJ1-4
CASSQDGGLAGTGELFF,TRBV4-1,many,TRBJ2-2